These 21 T cell receptor beta chains came from one sample sequenced in a study of blood T cells in healthy people across ages. Primed by a sample-barcoded 5' primer and a J-beta primer mix, a second PCR proceeded for about 6 to 11 cycles. TCRdb re-called the 5' RACE reads through MiXCR, storing one row per CDR3 protein. The sample includes about 1.8 million distinct CDR3 sequences, about 50% of them seen just once. Specimen: blood. All receptors derive from a middle-aged woman in good health.

This clonotype was detected a few times. The V and J genes are TRBV28 and TRBJ2-6; D gene uncertain. This CDR3 is 13 amino acids long. With 8 bases removed from V and 9 bases from J, the gap between germline ends came to 14 bases. CDR1 is MDHEN, CDR2 SYDVKM, per germline. CDR3 loop: CASGSVVGNVLTF. The CDR3 nucleotides read TGTGCCAGCGGGTCGGTGGTTGGCAACGTCCTGACTTTC.

This chain joins TRBV29-1 and TRBJ1-1; TRBD1 is a possible D gene (5 bases). This CDR3 contains 11 residues. Germline V gives CDR1 SQVTM, CDR2 ANQGSEA. As DNA, the CDR3 is TGCGGGGGGGTATACAACCTCGGGGCTTTCTTT. Encoded protein: CGGVYNLGAFF. Based on the CDR3 plus reference TRBV29-1 and TRBJ1-1, the full variable domain is SAVISQKPSRDICQRGTSLTIQCQVDSQVTMMFWYRQQPGQSLTLIATANQGSEATYESGFVIDKFPISRPNLTFSTLTVSNMSPEDSSIYLCGGVYNLGAFFGQGTRLTVV.

The CDR3 DNA reads TGTGCCAGCAGTTTAACAGGGGGCCGTGAGACCCAGTTCTTC. Its translation: CASSLTGGRETQFF. The gene calls are TRBV12-3 or TRBV12-4 and TRBJ2-1, with 9 bases fitting TRBD1. Trimming cost V 2 bases and J 13 bases; bases outside gene matches: 9. This CDR3 has 14 amino acids.

The chain combines TRBV27 with TRBJ2-4; tentatively, D is TRBD1 (5 bases). V gave up 7 bases and J gave up 13 bases, with 23 bases separating them. The CDR3 consists of 14 residues. In germline, CDR1 is MNHEY, CDR2 SMNVEV (reference sequence). CDR3 in amino acids: CASNNRRRTYEQYF. CDR3 nucleotides: TGTGCCAGCAATAACAGGCGACGCACCTACGAACAGTACTTC.

This chain joins TRBV5-1 and TRBJ2-4; D is undetermined. The tail of the sequence fits TRBJ2-7 better, so the J call may be wrong. The CDR3 contains 15 residues. CDR1 and CDR2 from the germline V gene are SGHRS and YFSETQ. CDR3 sequence (DNA): TGCGCCAGCAGCTTGGGGGCAGACGCTGTCTACGAGCAGTACTTC. It translates to CASSLGADAVYEQYF.

CDR3 sequence reads: CASRVQEGVYGYTF. Written as DNA, the CDR3 is TGTGCCAGCAGGGTACAGGAAGGTGTCTATGGCTACACCTTC. The chain uses TRBV6-5 and TRBJ1-2; TRBD1 is a possible D gene (5 bases). Germline V gene lookup returns CDR1 MNHEY and CDR2 SVGAGI. V was pared by 6 bases and J by 4 bases, with 15 bases between. The CDR3 sequence is 14 residues long.

This clonotype was recorded a few times. This chain links TRBV27 with TRBJ2-4; TRBD1 is a possible D gene (6 bases). Trimming left V 5 bases short and J 3 bases short, with 11 bases between. The germline gives CDR1 MNHEY, CDR2 SMNVEV (reference sequence). The CDR3 loop spans 14 amino acids. CDR3 bases: TGTGCCAGCAGTCCATGGACAGACAAAAACATTCAGTACTTC. It yields the protein CASSPWTDKNIQYF.

The J gene is TRBJ2-3, the V gene TRBV5-5; D possibly corresponds to TRBD1 (5 bases). The germline gives CDR1 SGHKS, CDR2 YYEKEE (reference sequence). V was pared by 4 bases and J by 14 bases, with 17 bases between. This CDR3 is 12 amino acids long. The CDR3 here is CASSPDSSELYF. The CDR3 region has the DNA TGTGCCAGCAGCCCTGACAGTTCGGAGCTGTATTTT.

The chain couples TRBV20-1 to TRBJ2-1; D perhaps matches TRBD1 (5 bases). V shed 1 base and J shed 8 bases, with 21 bases lying between them. CDR1 and CDR2 (germline): DFQATT, SNEGSKA (reference sequence). This CDR3 has 16 residues. The CDR3 sequence: CSARANLVGADDEQFF. CDR3 bases: TGCAGTGCTAGAGCCAACTTAGTAGGGGCGGACGATGAGCAGTTCTTC.

This chain links TRBV9 with TRBJ2-3; perhaps D is TRBD1 or TRBD2 (6 bases each). Germline CDR1 is SGDLS and CDR2 is YYNGEE. The CDR3 loop spans 14 amino acids. Trimming stripped 6 bases from V and 6 bases from J, with 17 bases between. The CDR3 spells CASTVGGRGDTQYF. CDR3 DNA: TGTGCCAGCACCGTTGGGGGGCGAGGGGATACGCAGTATTTT.

This clonotype was observed once. V is TRBV27 and J is TRBJ2-7; possible D gene TRBD1, 5 bases. V was clipped by 2 bases and J by 6 bases, with 14 bases between them. CDR3 length equals 14 residues. Looked up from germline, CDR1 is MNHEY and CDR2 is SMNVEV (reference sequence). The CDR3: CASSLAQGWAEQYF. The CDR3 DNA is TGTGCCAGCAGTTTAGCCCAGGGATGGGCCGAGCAGTACTTC.

This chain uses TRBV28 with TRBJ2-3; D assignment may be TRBD1 or TRBD2 (5 bases each). Germline V gene data show CDR1 as MDHEN and CDR2 as SYDVKM. The CDR3 spans 12 residues. The ends were cut back, 8 bases at V and 2 bases at J, with 8 bases in the middle. CDR3 protein: CASEGFTDTQYF. Written as DNA, the CDR3 is TGTGCCAGCGAGGGGTTCACAGATACGCAGTATTTT.

J is TRBJ2-1 and V is TRBV9, with 9 bases aligning to TRBD2. J gave up 8 bases and V 4 bases, and 4 bases lay outside the gene matches. Germline V gives CDR1 SGDLS, CDR2 YYNGEE. The CDR3 contains 13 residues. This CDR3 reads CASSSRTSDEQFF. In nucleotides, the CDR3 is TGTGCCAGCAGCTCCCGGACTAGCGATGAGCAGTTCTTC.

The rearrangement links TRBV25-1 to TRBJ2-5, with D perhaps TRBD2 (5 bases). The CDR3 spans 11 residues. Germline CDR1 MGHDK, CDR2 SYGVNS. V lost 7 bases to trimming and J lost 6 bases, with 9 bases between them. CDR3 in DNA: TGTGCCAGCACGATCGGGAAGACCCAGTACTTC. Translation: CASTIGKTQYF.

Details on this clonotype: One end of the junction fails to match germline, which may point to a read error. J is TRBJ2-1 and V is TRBV7-2; TRBD2 is a possible D gene (5 bases). CDR1 SGHTA and CDR2 FQGNSA come from the germline V gene. The CDR3 totals 13 residues. DNA for the CDR3: TGTGCCAGCAGCTTAGGTTACGGAGGTGAGCAGTTTTTC. Its protein is CASSLGYGGEQFF.

The rearrangement joins TRBV6-1 to TRBJ2-3; 12 bases fit TRBD2. The V gene's germline CDR1 is MNHNS and CDR2 SASEGT. The CDR3 runs to 17 residues. The V gene end was trimmed by 2 bases and the J gene end by 0 bases; junction bases not matched to a gene: 3. Written as DNA, the CDR3 is TGTGCCAGCAGTGAAAGGCTAGCGGGGGGGAGCACAGATACGCAGTATTTT. Encoded protein: CASSERLAGGSTDTQYF.

The chain employs TRBV6-2 or TRBV6-3 and TRBJ2-1; D perhaps matches TRBD2 (6 bases). The V gene lost 9 bases and the J gene lost 6 bases, with 12 bases spanning the gap. Germline CDR1 reads MNHEY; CDR2 reads SVGEGT. CDR3 length equals 12 residues. This CDR3 is CARWRVRNEQFF. The CDR3 DNA sequence: TGTGCCAGATGGAGGGTACGCAATGAGCAGTTCTTC.

V usage is TRBV12-3 or TRBV12-4 and J usage is TRBJ1-2; D unresolved. CDR3 length: 15 amino acids. Trimming stripped 3 bases from V and 1 base from J, with 12 bases between. CDR3 in DNA: TGTGCCAGCAGTTTTAAGGCAGGAGGTAACTATGGCTACACCTTC. Its translation: CASSFKAGGNYGYTF.

This clonotype was seen only once. The chain links TRBV27 to TRBJ2-4, with 8 bases matching TRBD2. Germline CDR1 MNHEY, CDR2 SMNVEV (reference sequence). The V segment lost 2 bases and the J segment 13 bases; nucleotides outside the gene matches: 13. The CDR3 has 15 amino acids. This CDR3 reads CASSLDAGGYNEQYF. The CDR3 DNA is TGTGCCAGCAGTTTAGACGCGGGGGGATACAATGAGCAGTACTTC.

CDR3: CASSESGPWGEQYF. For the CDR3, the DNA is TGTGCCAGCAGTGAATCCGGGCCCTGGGGGGAGCAGTACTTC. V is TRBV6-1 and J is TRBJ2-4; D may be TRBD2 (6 bases). This CDR3 is built from 14 residues. The V gene's germline CDR1 is MNHNS and CDR2 SASEGT. The V and J ends lost 2 bases and 13 bases respectively, with 18 bases between them.

This clonotype was detected ten times or more. A read error may produce the germline difference seen at one junction end. The V gene is TRBV5-1, the J gene TRBJ2-6, with a possible D match to TRBD2 (5 bases). Germline CDR1 is SGHRS and CDR2 is YFSETQ. The CDR3 is 15 amino acids. The CDR3 protein is CASSLARSGANVLTF. The CDR3 DNA is TGTGCCAGCAGCTTAGCGCGCTCTGGGGCCAACGTCCTGACTTTC.